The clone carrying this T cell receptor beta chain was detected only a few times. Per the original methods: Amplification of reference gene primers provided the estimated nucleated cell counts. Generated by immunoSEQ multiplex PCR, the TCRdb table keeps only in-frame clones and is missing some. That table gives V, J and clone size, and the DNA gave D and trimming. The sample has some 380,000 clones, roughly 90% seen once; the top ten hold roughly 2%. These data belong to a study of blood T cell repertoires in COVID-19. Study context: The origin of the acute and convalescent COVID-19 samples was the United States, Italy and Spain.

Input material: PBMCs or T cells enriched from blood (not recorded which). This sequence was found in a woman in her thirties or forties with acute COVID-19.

For the CDR3, the DNA is TGTGCCAGCAGCCAAACGGGGGGCGAATGGTATGGCTACACCTTC. Its protein is CASSQTGGEWYGYTF. The V gene is TRBV11-2, the J gene TRBJ1-2; possibly TRBD1 for D (6 bases). Germline CDR1 SGHAT, CDR2 FQNNGV. The CDR3 runs 15 residues. Deletions cut 5 bases from V and 5 bases from J, with 18 bases between.